The next 27 T cell receptor beta chains were all read from a single sample in a study of Tregs in tolerant kidney transplant recipients. Assay used: immunoSEQ multiplex PCR; TCRdb lists only in-frame clones, some missing. The sample holds over 50,000 clones, roughly 85% seen once. Here the sequenced sample was Tregs from blood, taken before the transplant. The receptor source for this set is a human donor who received a combined kidney and bone marrow transplant.

The chain joins TRBV7-2 to TRBJ2-7; 14 bases are shared with TRBD2. Trimming cost V 5 bases and J 7 bases; bases outside gene matches: 10. This CDR3 region has 16 residues. Per germline, CDR1 SGHTA and CDR2 FQGNSA. The CDR3 bases are TGTGCCAGCAGCCTGGGACTAGCGGGAGTGACGGGGGAGCAGTACTTC. Protein: CASSLGLAGVTGEQYF. Drawing the rest from reference TRBV7-2 and TRBJ2-7, the complete variable domain is GAGVSQSPSNKVTEKGKDVELRCDPISGHTALYWYRQSLGQGLEFLIYFQGNSAPDKSGLPSDRFSAERTGGSVSTLTIQRTQQEDSAVYLCASSLGLAGVTGEQYFGPGTRLTVT.

This clone was observed a handful of times. This sequence joins TRBV2 and TRBJ1-4; tentative D call: TRBD1 (5 bases). V lost 3 bases and J 3 bases, leaving 8 bases between the germline ends. The CDR3 runs 14 residues. The germline CDR1 and CDR2 sequences are SNHLY and FYNNEI. CDR3 amino acids: CASSETVSNEKLFF. DNA of the CDR3: TGTGCCAGCAGTGAGACAGTATCTAATGAAAAACTGTTTTTT.

This clone was observed a single time. Other DNA sequences in the same sample also yield this CDR3. The chain carries TRBV18 and TRBJ2-3, with D perhaps given as TRBD1 or TRBD2 (5 bases each). Germline values: CDR1 KGHSH, CDR2 LQKENI. V was clipped by 3 bases and J by 1 base, with 5 bases between them. The CDR3 has 13 amino acids. The CDR3 coding sequence is TGTGCCAGCTCACCGGGGGGCACAGATACGCAGTATTTT. Translating gives CASSPGGTDTQYF.

This clone was recorded once. The DNA is omitted, as the CDR3 cannot be located on it reliably, and the CDR3 follows TCRdb's listing. The chain couples TRBV30 to TRBJ1-2; TRBD1, the table's D call, was not compared with the DNA. The CDR3 has 11 residues if both end residues are counted. CDR1 is GTSNPN and CDR2 is SVGIG in the germline V gene (reference sequence). The CDR3 region is CACTSRGGYTF.

The V call is TRBV7-9, the J call TRBJ2-7, with 7 bases lining up with TRBD2. Germline trimming cut 5 bases from V and 6 bases from J; bases unmatched to any gene: 10. This CDR3 comprises 14 residues. The germline gives CDR1 SEHNR, CDR2 FQNEAQ (reference sequence). The CDR3 region is CASSRLGGASEQYF. CDR3 DNA: TGTGCCAGCAGCCGTCTGGGAGGGGCCTCCGAGCAGTACTTC.

This sequence joins TRBV5-4 and TRBJ2-7, with TRBD2 matching over 9 bases. Germline V CDR1 and CDR2: SGHNT, YYREEE (reference sequence). This CDR3 has 16 residues. V shed 0 bases, J shed 4 bases, and the junction held 8 bases outside the gene matches. The CDR3 coding sequence is TGTGCCAGCAGCTTGGCCTCCCTAGCGGGAAAGTACGAGCAGTACTTC. This codes for CASSLASLAGKYEQYF.

The chain combines TRBV30 with TRBJ1-2; no definite D call. V lost 0 bases to trimming and J lost 4 bases, with 9 bases between them. CDR1 is GTSNPN and CDR2 is SVGIG in the germline V gene (reference sequence). The CDR3 covers 13 residues. The CDR3 is CAWSVGGSYGYTF. CDR3 coding DNA: TGTGCCTGGAGTGTCGGCGGGAGCTATGGCTACACCTTC.

This chain uses TRBV30 with TRBJ2-1; D might be TRBD1 (5 bases). V was pared by 1 base and J by 5 bases, with 9 bases between. Germline V CDR1 and CDR2: GTSNPN, SVGIG (reference sequence). This CDR3 spans 13 amino acids. CDR3 sequence reads: CAWSEQVDNEQFF. The CDR3 DNA reads as TGTGCCTGGAGTGAACAGGTAGACAATGAGCAGTTCTTC.

CDR3 nucleotide sequence: TGCGCCAGCAGCTTGGGACAGGAGGGATGGGTAGCCAAAAACATTCAGTACTTC. This sequence encodes CASSLGQEGWVAKNIQYF. The rearrangement uses TRBV5-1 and TRBJ2-4, with D perhaps matching TRBD1 or TRBD2 (6 bases each). The germline V gene encodes CDR1 SGHRS and CDR2 YFSETQ. The CDR3 is made up of 18 amino acids. The V and J ends lost 0 bases and 0 bases respectively, with 16 bases between them.

The gene calls are TRBV7-9 and TRBJ2-2, with TRBD1 matching 9 bases. Per the germline V gene, CDR1 is SEHNR and CDR2 is FQNEAQ (reference sequence). The V segment lost 1 base and the J segment 2 bases; nucleotides outside the gene matches: 8. The CDR3 contains 18 residues. CDR3 DNA sequence: TGTGCCAGCAGCTTAGAGTGGCGGACAGGGGTTAACACCGGGGAGCTGTTTTTT. Amino acid sequence: CASSLEWRTGVNTGELFF.

This chain uses TRBV7-2 with TRBJ1-2, with TRBD1 as a possible D gene (5 bases). CDR3 size: 13 residues. Trimming shortened V by 6 bases and J by 6 bases, and 14 bases separated the two germline ends. Per germline, CDR1 SGHTA and CDR2 FQGNSA. The CDR3 coding sequence is TGTGCCAGCAGTCCAGAGCAGGGTGATGGCTACACCTTC. Protein product: CASSPEQGDGYTF.

The chain has TRBV5-7 and TRBJ2-6; no definite D call. TRBV5-7 is an ORF; its function is uncertain. Trimming cost V 7 bases and J 5 bases, with 22 bases left between them. The CDR3 spans 17 residues. Here the CDR3 reads CASLNFLVQSRANVLTF. The CDR3 region has the DNA TGTGCCAGCTTGAATTTTCTTGTACAAAGTCGGGCCAACGTCCTGACTTTC.

The genes are TRBV6-5 and TRBJ1-1; D remains unclear. Germline assignment: CDR1 MNHEY and CDR2 SVGAGI. V was cut by 10 bases and J by 0 bases, with 9 bases left in between. The CDR3 contains 12 residues. As DNA, the CDR3 is TGTGCCACCAGGTCTCTGAACACTGAAGCTTTCTTT. Amino acid sequence: CATRSLNTEAFF.

This clone was counted only a few times. This chain joins TRBV6-6 and TRBJ1-1; D call uncertain. V was pared by 5 bases and J by 6 bases, with 10 bases between. The CDR3 extends over 12 amino acids. The germline V gene has CDR1 MNHNY and CDR2 SVGAGI (reference sequence). The DNA for the CDR3 is TGTGCCAGCAGTCCGGCGGGTTCTGAAGCTTTCTTT. Translating gives CASSPAGSEAFF.

This clone was counted a single time. This sequence joins TRBV5-1 and TRBJ2-1, with D perhaps matching TRBD1 (7 bases). Germline V gene data show CDR1 as SGHRS and CDR2 as YFSETQ. V was shortened by 5 bases and J by 14 bases, with 17 bases between the two germline ends. The CDR3 length is 12 residues. Here the CDR3 DNA reads TGCGCCAGCAGACCTCAGGGGGGCGAGGAGTTCTTC. Translated, it gives CASRPQGGEEFF.

V usage is TRBV6-6 and J usage is TRBJ2-3; D is unclear. V lost 6 bases and J lost 0, with 16 bases in between. CDR1 and CDR2 from the germline V gene are MNHNY and SVGAGI (reference sequence). CDR3 length: 16 amino acids. The CDR3 DNA reads as TGTGCCAGCAGCCCTTGGGTAGTTACTAGCACAGATACGCAGTATTTT. The encoded protein is CASSPWVVTSTDTQYF.

Of note for this clone: Other DNA sequences in the same sample also yield this CDR3. The V call is TRBV27, the J call TRBJ1-4; perhaps TRBD1 as D (5 bases). Germline V gives CDR1 MNHEY, CDR2 SMNVEV (reference sequence). The V end lost 5 bases, the J end lost 3 bases, and 13 bases lay between the germline ends. CDR3 length: 15 amino acids. Written as DNA, the CDR3 is TGTGCCAGCAGTATCTTAAGAGGGGCTAATGAAAAACTGTTTTTT. Translation: CASSILRGANEKLFF. The entire variable domain, with the rest obtained from reference TRBV27 and TRBJ1-4, is as follows: EAQVTQNPRYLITVTGKKLTVTCSQNMNHEYMSWYRQDPGLGLRQIYYSMNVEVTDKGDVPEGYKVSRKEKRNFPLILESPSPNQTSLYFCASSILRGANEKLFFGSGTQLSVL.

This clone was recorded once. This sequence joins TRBV6-5 and TRBJ2-7; TRBD1 matches at 8 bases. With V trimmed by 7 bases and J by 3 bases, 8 bases remained unmatched. This CDR3 is built from 14 residues. CDR1 is MNHEY and CDR2 is SVGAGI in the germline V gene. The CDR3 region is CASKAGTGYYEQYF. For the CDR3, the DNA is TGTGCCAGCAAGGCAGGGACAGGTTACTACGAGCAGTACTTC.

This chain links TRBV27 with TRBJ2-4, with 15 bases identical to TRBD2. In germline, CDR1 is MNHEY, CDR2 SMNVEV (reference sequence). The junction had 6 bases not matched to a gene; V was cut back by 5 bases and J by 1 base. The CDR3 covers 18 residues. CDR3 DNA: TGTGCCAGCAGTAATGGACTAGCGGGAGGGGTTGCCAAAAACATTCAGTACTTC. Its protein product is CASSNGLAGGVAKNIQYF.

V and J are TRBV10-1 and TRBJ2-3; D may be TRBD2 (6 bases). This CDR3 region has 13 residues. CDR1 is WNHNN and CDR2 is SYGVQD in the germline V gene (reference sequence). Trimming pared 2 bases from V and 3 bases from J, leaving 6 bases between. CDR3 sequence reads: CASSESGTDTQYF. CDR3 nucleotides: TGCGCCAGCAGTGAGAGCGGGACAGATACGCAGTATTTT.

V and J are TRBV4-1 and TRBJ2-3; D might be TRBD1 (6 bases). V lost 3 bases to trimming and J lost 15 bases, with 22 bases between them. In germline, CDR1 is MGHRA, CDR2 YSYEKL. The CDR3 has 14 residues. The CDR3 reads CASSHPTGTTTSYF. In DNA form, the CDR3 reads TGCGCCAGCAGCCACCCCACCGGGACAACCACGTCTTATTTT.

The chain uses TRBV18 and TRBJ2-5; no definite D call. The J call is doubtful: the DNA matches TRBJ2-7 better. The CDR3 has 12 residues. Germline CDR1 KGHSH, CDR2 LQKENI. The CDR3 coding sequence is TGTGCCAGCTCACCCACAGATGGCGAGCAGTACTTC. It translates to CASSPTDGEQYF.

This clone was found a few times. This chain connects TRBV19 to TRBJ2-5; 9 nucleotides align to TRBD1. The CDR3 is made up of 14 amino acids. Trimming cost V 4 bases and J 4 bases; bases outside gene matches: 4. Germline V gives CDR1 LNHDA, CDR2 SQIVND (reference sequence). Here the CDR3 DNA reads TGTGCCAGTAGTACGGGACAGGGACGAGAGACCCAGTACTTC. This codes for CASSTGQGRETQYF.

This sequence joins TRBV7-2 and TRBJ2-4; D not resolved. The CDR3 spans 13 residues. Trimming left V 5 bases short and J 6 bases short, with 11 bases between. The germline V gene encodes CDR1 SGHTA and CDR2 FQGNSA. This CDR3 is CASSQPPGNIQYF. CDR3 sequence (DNA): TGTGCCAGCAGCCAACCCCCCGGAAACATTCAGTACTTC.

This CDR3 is CASSLVGARSGANVLTF. In DNA, the CDR3 is TGTGCCAGCAGCTTAGTGGGAGCGCGCTCTGGGGCCAACGTCCTGACTTTC. V is TRBV7-8 and J is TRBJ2-6, with D possibly being TRBD2 (5 bases). Germline CDR1 SGHVS, CDR2 FQNEAQ. CDR3 size: 17 residues. The germline V and J ends were trimmed by 1 base and 0 bases, with 10 bases remaining between them.

This chain joins TRBV28 and TRBJ2-7; the D is unclear. The CDR3 has 12 amino acids. In germline, CDR1 is MDHEN, CDR2 SYDVKM. Trimming pared 3 bases from V and 6 bases from J, leaving 9 bases between. The CDR3 DNA sequence: TGTGCCAGCAGTTTGCGGTTCCTCGAGCAGTACTTC. Amino acids: CASSLRFLEQYF. The entire variable domain, with the rest obtained from reference TRBV28 and TRBJ2-7, is as follows: DVKVTQSSRYLVKRTGEKVFLECVQDMDHENMFWYRQDPGLGLRLIYFSYDVKMKEKGDIPEGYSVSREKKERFSLILESASTNQTSMYLCASSLRFLEQYFGPGTRLTVT.

The chain combines TRBV19 with TRBJ1-5; 9 bases fit TRBD1. Per the germline V gene, CDR1 is LNHDA and CDR2 is SQIVND (reference sequence). The junction had 6 bases not matched to a gene; V was cut back by 5 bases and J by 7 bases. CDR3 length: 14 residues. The CDR3 DNA reads as TGTGCCAGTAGTTTGGGACAGGGAGGACAGCCCCAGCATTTT. Residues: CASSLGQGGQPQHF.